The following is a T cell receptor beta chain sequence with its context. Profiled with immunoSEQ multiplex PCR; TCRdb holds only in-frame clones, not every one. This sample carries under 130,000 clones, approximately 90% of them seen once, and the ten largest clones take roughly 19%. This entry comes from a study of control samples from healthy donors and cancer patients. This CDR3 comprises 14 residues. The germline V gene has CDR1 SNHLY and CDR2 FYNNEI. Trimming left V 2 bases short and J 9 bases short, with 14 bases between. The specimen was PBMCs. This clonotype was obtained from a man aged 55-75 years with lung cancer. The chain employs TRBV2 and TRBJ2-1, with D possibly matching TRBD2 (5 bases). The CDR3 region is CASSENGFAGEQFF. The CDR3 DNA sequence: TGTGCCAGCAGTGAAAACGGGTTTGCGGGTGAGCAGTTCTTC.